This paragraph reports one TCR beta chain. The antigen remains unidentified. V shed 5 bases and J shed 1 base, with 9 bases lying between them. The CDR3 loop spans 13 amino acids. Germline V gives CDR1 SGHAT, CDR2 FQNNGV. Only CD45RO-negative cells positively selected for CCR7 counted as naive CD8 cells, so terminally differentiated effector memory CD45RA+ cells were excluded. This sample stems from a study of shared clonotypes between healthy human individuals. Study information: CD4 naive cells filled three plates per donor, CD4 memory three, CD8 naive two and CD8 memory one.

Measured with immunoSEQ multiplex PCR; TCRdb has only the in-frame clones, and not every one. The sample includes about 580,000 clones, roughly 98% of them seen just once. Study observations and caveats: In having few donors, the study represented limited genetic and exposure-history diversity. Against clonotypes common to all four donors, non-shared ones had lower generation probabilities.

Source material: naive CD8+ T cells sorted from blood. This TCR came from a man under 40 in good health. V usage is TRBV11-2 and J usage is TRBJ2-7; tentatively, D is TRBD1 or TRBD2 (5 bases each). In nucleotides, the CDR3 is TGTGCCAGCAGCGTCGGGGCATCCTACGAGCAGTACTTC. It yields the protein CASSVGASYEQYF.